The 18 T cell receptor beta chains listed next were all sequenced from one sample in a study of blood T cell repertoires in COVID-19. The repertoire was sequenced with immunoSEQ multiplex PCR; TCRdb's copy has only in-frame clones and lacks some. The sample holds roughly 280,000 clones; more than 75% are singletons and the top ten take just under 9%. The sequenced material came from peripheral blood. Receptors originate from a man aged 35-49 years with active or convalescent COVID-19.

The chain carries TRBV5-6 and TRBJ1-3; D call uncertain. V was shortened by 4 bases and J by 0 bases, with 11 bases between the two germline ends. This CDR3 spans 15 amino acids. Germline CDR1 SGHDT, CDR2 YYEEEE. The CDR3 loop is CASSAPDFSGNTIYF. CDR3 bases: TGTGCCAGCAGCGCCCCGGACTTCTCTGGAAACACCATATATTTT. Filled out from reference TRBV5-6 and TRBJ1-3, the complete variable domain reads DAGVTQSPTHLIKTRGQQVTLRCSPKSGHDTVSWYQQALGQGPQFIFQYYEEEERQRGNFPDRFSGHQFPNYSSELNVNALLLGDSALYLCASSAPDFSGNTIYFGEGSWLTVV.

CDR3 in amino acids: CASSNVAGISTDTQYF. The CDR3 bases are TGTGCCAGTAGTAATGTAGCGGGAATAAGCACAGATACGCAGTATTTT. The chain has TRBV19 and TRBJ2-3; 8 positions match TRBD2. This CDR3 spans 16 amino acids. Trimming took 4 bases from V and 0 from J; bases not matched to a gene: 6. In germline, CDR1 is LNHDA, CDR2 SQIVND (reference sequence).

The V call is TRBV6-1, the J call TRBJ1-3; 12 bases align to TRBD1. Per germline, CDR1 MNHNS and CDR2 SASEGT. The CDR3 is 15 amino acids. V lost 3 bases, J lost 8 bases, and 5 bases stayed unmatched. As DNA, the CDR3 is TGTGCCAGCAGTGAGCCGGGACAGGGGGCATACACCATATATTTT. This encodes CASSEPGQGAYTIYF.

This CDR3 is CASSPGWGTETQYF. The CDR3 nucleotides read TGTGCCAGCAGCCCAGGGTGGGGCACAGAGACCCAGTACTTC. The chain carries TRBV5-6 and TRBJ2-5, with D perhaps TRBD1 (5 bases). The V end lost 4 bases, the J end lost 4 bases, and 14 bases lay between the germline ends. The germline gives CDR1 SGHDT, CDR2 YYEEEE. CDR3 length equals 14 residues.

A few counts support this clone. This chain uses TRBV27 with TRBJ2-1; TRBD1 matches at 7 bases. From germline, CDR1 is MNHEY and CDR2 SMNVEV (reference sequence). The CDR3 is 15 residues long. With V trimmed by 2 bases and J by 3 bases, 4 bases remained unmatched. The CDR3 DNA is TGTGCCAGCAGTTTAGGGACAGCGAGCTACAATGAGCAGTTCTTC. Amino acid sequence: CASSLGTASYNEQFF.

In DNA form, the CDR3 reads TGCAGCGTTAGACAGGGGGACCAGCCCCAGCATTTT. This encodes CSVRQGDQPQHF. The rearrangement joins TRBV29-1 to TRBJ1-5; 9 nucleotides match TRBD1. CDR1 is SQVTM, CDR2 ANQGSEA, per germline. With V trimmed by 5 bases and J by 7 bases, 3 bases remained unmatched. CDR3 length: 12 amino acids.

The rearrangement joins TRBV2 to TRBJ1-3; D is perhaps TRBD1 (6 bases). This CDR3 is 14 amino acids long. Trimming stripped 7 bases from V and 4 bases from J, with 14 bases between. CDR1 and CDR2 (germline): SNHLY, FYNNEI. CDR3 sequence reads: CASIPGADGNTIYF. The DNA for the CDR3 is TGTGCCAGCATCCCAGGGGCAGACGGAAACACCATATATTTT.

The chain carries TRBV5-1 and TRBJ1-4; 10 nucleotides match TRBD1. The CDR3 is made up of 15 amino acids. The V segment lost 4 bases and the J segment 5 bases; nucleotides outside the gene matches: 5. The germline V gene has CDR1 SGHRS and CDR2 YFSETQ. The CDR3, as DNA: TGCGCCAGCAGCCAGGGACAGGGGTTAAATGAAAAACTGTTTTTT. Protein sequence: CASSQGQGLNEKLFF.

The chain combines TRBV3-1 (or the pseudogene TRBV3-2) with TRBJ2-1, with D unclear. Trimming took 2 bases from V and 5 from J, leaving 13 bases between them. Germline V gives CDR1 LGHDT, CDR2 YNNKEL (reference sequence). This CDR3 is 15 amino acids long. The CDR3, as DNA: TGTGCCAGCAGCCAACGACTGCATGAAGACAATGAGCAGTTCTTC. Amino acids: CASSQRLHEDNEQFF.

The rearrangement links TRBV9 to TRBJ1-6, with a tentative D call TRBD1 (6 bases). Trimming removed 4 bases at V and 5 bases at J, with 19 bases between. CDR1 is SGDLS and CDR2 is YYNGEE in the germline V gene. This CDR3 has 17 amino acids. The DNA for the CDR3 is TGTGCCAGCAGCCCCGCGTTGGCGGGGGGCGATAATTCACCCCTCCACTTT. It specifies CASSPALAGGDNSPLHF.

The chain has TRBV5-1 and TRBJ1-1, with D possibly being TRBD1 (5 bases). This CDR3 has 15 amino acids. Germline V lookup: CDR1 SGHRS, CDR2 YFSETQ. The V end was cut by 0 bases, the J end by 4 bases, with 13 bases between. The DNA of the CDR3 is TGCGCCAGCAGCTTGGATGGGGCCGGGGGCACTGAAGCTTTCTTT. It codes for CASSLDGAGGTEAFF.

This chain connects TRBV14 to TRBJ1-6, with TRBD1 identical over 8 bases. V shed 0 bases, J shed 9 bases, and the junction held 25 bases outside the gene matches. This CDR3 is 22 amino acids long. Germline V lookup: CDR1 SGHDN, CDR2 FVKESK. The CDR3 loop is CASSQDLGGQDRVRSPSSPLHF. The CDR3 DNA is TGTGCCAGCAGCCAAGACCTCGGGGGACAGGATAGGGTGCGCAGCCCATCTTCACCCCTCCACTTT.

This chain's CDR3 is CASSPTKGTGSGNTIYF. CDR3 sequence (DNA): TGTGCCAGCAGCCCTACAAAAGGGACAGGTTCTGGAAACACCATATATTTT. The rearrangement uses TRBV9 and TRBJ1-3; 8 nucleotides agree with TRBD1. Germline V gene data show CDR1 as SGDLS and CDR2 as YYNGEE. The CDR3 has 17 residues. J gave up 1 base and V 4 bases, and 10 bases lay outside the gene matches.

J is TRBJ1-3 and V is TRBV12-2; the table names TRBD1, a call not compared with the DNA. TRBV12-2 represents a pseudogene. The CDR3 covers 15 residues. CDR3 region: CASRPVGYSGNTIYF. The CDR3 bases are TGTGCAAGTCGCCCCGTGGGCTACTCTGGAAACACCATATATTTT.

The rearrangement links TRBV15 to TRBJ2-7; 9 positions match TRBD1. Germline CDR1 reads LNHNV; CDR2 reads YYDKDF (reference sequence). The junction had 5 bases not matched to a gene; V was cut back by 4 bases and J by 4 bases. There are 14 residues in the CDR3. CDR3 in DNA: TGTGCCACCAGCACAAACAGGGGGCGGTACGAGCAGTACTTC. This codes for CATSTNRGRYEQYF.

The chain has TRBV19 and TRBJ2-1; tentatively, D is TRBD2 (7 bases). Germline V gene data show CDR1 as LNHDA and CDR2 as SQIVND (reference sequence). CDR3 length: 14 residues. V was clipped by 4 bases and J by 8 bases, with 15 bases between them. The CDR3 sequence: CASSRSRGAYEQFF. CDR3 nucleotide sequence: TGTGCCAGTAGTAGAAGTCGGGGGGCCTATGAGCAGTTCTTC.

The rearrangement links TRBV5-1 to TRBJ2-7, with D perhaps matching TRBD2 (5 bases). Looked up from germline, CDR1 is SGHRS and CDR2 is YFSETQ. V lost 4 bases, J lost 1 base, and 12 bases lay in between. The CDR3 length is 14 residues. Here the CDR3 reads CASSLIGESYEQYF. The CDR3 nucleotides are TGCGCCAGCAGCCTCATTGGGGAGTCCTACGAGCAGTACTTC.

The V gene is TRBV6-5, the J gene TRBJ2-2, with unresolved D. V was shortened by 10 bases and J by 0 bases, with 12 bases between the two germline ends. Germline V gene data show CDR1 as MNHEY and CDR2 as SVGAGI. The CDR3 is 14 residues long. The CDR3 is CATSWAANTGELFF. The DNA of the CDR3 is TGTGCCACCTCCTGGGCCGCGAACACCGGGGAGCTGTTTTTT.